Detailed here is one T cell receptor (beta chain). This entry is derived from a study of blood T cell repertoires in COVID-19. At the level of the study: Samples of COVID-19 (acute and convalescent) were obtained from the United States, Italy and Spain. T cells, B-cell-depleted T cells, or PBMCs supplied cDNA or gDNA.

The CDR3 has 13 residues. Looked up from germline, CDR1 is MNHNS and CDR2 is SASEGT. V trimming: 3 bases; J trimming: 3 bases; junction bases outside the gene matches: 0. Authors' analysis steps: The assay estimated nucleated cells by amplifying reference gene primers. Some clones are missing from TCRdb's copy, which holds only in-frame ones; the method was immunoSEQ multiplex PCR. That table gives V, J and clone size, and the DNA gave D and trimming. This table has 100,000 or so clones, approximately 88% appearing once. The V call is TRBV6-1, the J call TRBJ2-3; 7 nucleotides align to TRBD1. This sequence originates from a human donor in a cohort sampled during active COVID-19. The specimen sequenced was peripheral blood. The CDR3 spells CASSDRGTDTQYF. The DNA of the CDR3 is TGTGCCAGCAGTGACAGGGGGACAGATACGCAGTATTTT.